These 29 T cell receptor beta chains came from one sample sequenced in a study of identical twins. MiXCR, applied by TCRdb to the 5' RACE reads, yields one record per CDR3 protein. The table shows approximately 530,000 distinct CDR3 sequences, with 20% to 25% occurring only once. The same sample was also used in a study of yellow fever vaccine responses in identical twins.

The sequencing sample was made of CD4+ T cells sorted from blood. All receptors derive from a woman younger than 30 in good health.

This chain joins TRBV6-1 and TRBJ2-3; 7 bases fit TRBD2. Germline-derived CDR1 and CDR2 are MNHNS and SASEGT. The CDR3 is 18 amino acids. Unmatched junction bases numbered 15, after V lost 6 bases and J lost 0 bases. CDR3 sequence (DNA): TGTGCCAGCAGCCGAAAGCGGGAACCAGCGACTAGCACAGATACGCAGTATTTT. Its protein product is CASSRKREPATSTDTQYF.

This chain uses TRBV28 with TRBJ2-1, with 12 bases lining up with TRBD1. Unmatched junction bases numbered 7, after V lost 4 bases and J lost 6 bases. Germline V gene data show CDR1 as MDHEN and CDR2 as SYDVKM. The CDR3 is 16 residues long. CDR3 in DNA: TGTGCCAGCAGTTCGTCCGGGACAGGGGGCCTCAATGAGCAGTTCTTC. Its translation is CASSSSGTGGLNEQFF.

This clonotype has just a few counts. The V call is TRBV12-3 or TRBV12-4, the J call TRBJ1-1; D is ambiguous. V dropped 6 bases and J dropped 10 bases, with 18 bases sitting between them. The CDR3 is 13 amino acids. The CDR3 protein is CASRKAARVGAFF. DNA of the CDR3: TGTGCCAGCAGGAAGGCGGCACGCGTAGGAGCTTTCTTT.

This clonotype was counted a few times. The genes are TRBV19 and TRBJ2-1; 11 bases are shared with TRBD1. CDR1 is LNHDA, CDR2 SQIVND, per germline (reference sequence). There are 16 residues in the CDR3. The trim removed 5 bases at V and 7 bases at J, leaving 10 bases unmatched. The CDR3 loop is CASSLLGQGAWNEQFF. In DNA form, the CDR3 reads TGTGCCAGTAGTCTCTTAGGACAGGGGGCTTGGAATGAGCAGTTCTTC.

DNA for the CDR3: TGTGCCAGCAGTGGTAATAGAATGACCTCCTACGAGCAGTACTTC. It encodes CASSGNRMTSYEQYF. V and J are TRBV2 and TRBJ2-7, with no clear D. V was cut by 4 bases and J by 0 bases, with 13 bases left in between. Germline CDR1 reads SNHLY; CDR2 reads FYNNEI. This CDR3 region has 15 residues.

The J gene is TRBJ2-7, the V gene TRBV18; D gene unclear. Germline V gene data show CDR1 as KGHSH and CDR2 as LQKENI. Trimming took off 3 bases at V and 3 bases at J, with 9 bases between the two ends. The CDR3 length is 13 residues. CDR3 in DNA: TGTGCCAGCTCACCGGAAACAATCTACGAGCAGTACTTC. Its protein product is CASSPETIYEQYF.

This clonotype was recorded many times. The chain carries TRBV7-8 and TRBJ2-5, with 7 positions matching TRBD1. Germline CDR1 and CDR2: SGHVS and FQNEAQ. This CDR3 is built from 12 residues. V lost 8 bases, J lost 5 bases, and 5 bases stayed unmatched. The CDR3 nucleotides are TGTGCCAGCCAAACAGGGGTCGAGACCCAGTACTTC. It encodes CASQTGVETQYF.

This clonotype was recorded many times. The gene calls are TRBV11-2 and TRBJ1-1, with a tentative D call TRBD1 (6 bases). V lost 5 bases to trimming and J lost 1 base, with 8 bases between them. Germline assignment: CDR1 SGHAT and CDR2 FQNNGV. The CDR3 extends over 13 amino acids. CDR3: CASSAQGNTEAFF. DNA of the CDR3: TGTGCCAGCAGCGCACAGGGGAACACTGAAGCTTTCTTT. The whole variable domain, filled in from reference TRBV11-2 and TRBJ1-1, reads EAGVAQSPRYKIIEKRQSVAFWCNPISGHATLYWYQQILGQGPKLLIQFQNNGVVDDSQLPKDRFSAERLKGVDSTLKIQPAKLEDSAVYLCASSAQGNTEAFFGQGTRLTVV.

The chain uses TRBV11-3 and TRBJ1-1; D gene unclear. The CDR3 has 12 amino acids. Germline-derived CDR1 and CDR2 are SGHNT and YENEEA. Between the trimmed V and J ends, which lost 1 base and 6 bases, there was a span of 6 bases. The CDR3 sequence: CASSLVGPEAFF. The CDR3 DNA follows: TGTGCCAGCAGCTTAGTAGGGCCTGAAGCTTTCTTT.

V usage is TRBV28 and J usage is TRBJ2-1; TRBD2 matches 7 bases. Looked up from germline, CDR1 is MDHEN and CDR2 is SYDVKM. V shed 7 bases, J shed 5 bases, and the junction held 5 bases outside the gene matches. The CDR3 loop spans 13 amino acids. CDR3 sequence: CASMGEGHNEQFF. The DNA of the CDR3 is TGTGCCAGCATGGGGGAGGGCCACAATGAGCAGTTCTTC.

This clonotype was observed a handful of times. The genes are TRBV12-3 or TRBV12-4 and TRBJ2-1; 12 bases line up with TRBD2. This CDR3 is built from 16 residues. Unmatched junction bases numbered 9, after V lost 6 bases and J lost 6 bases. The CDR3 spells CASSTRTSGKINEQFF. The CDR3 coding sequence is TGTGCCAGCAGCACCAGGACTAGCGGGAAGATCAATGAGCAGTTCTTC.

The chain carries TRBV6-1 and TRBJ1-2; a weak D match, TRBD1 (6 bases). The CDR3 has 13 residues. CDR1 and CDR2 (germline): MNHNS, SASEGT. Between the trimmed V and J ends, which lost 4 bases and 3 bases, there was a span of 9 bases. CDR3 sequence: CASSAGQYYGYTF. CDR3 DNA sequence: TGTGCCAGCAGTGCCGGACAGTACTATGGCTACACCTTC.

This clonotype was recorded a few times. The CDR3 nucleotides read TGTGCCGCCCAACAAACAAACACCGGGGAGCTGTTTTTT. Residues: CAAQQTNTGELFF. The chain is built from TRBV12-3 or TRBV12-4 and TRBJ2-2; D unresolved. V lost 11 bases to trimming and J lost 2 bases, with 12 bases between them. The CDR3 totals 13 residues.

V and J are TRBV12-3 or TRBV12-4 and TRBJ2-1; D is possibly TRBD1 (5 bases). This CDR3 contains 12 residues. The germline V and J ends were trimmed by 0 bases and 11 bases, with 8 bases remaining between them. CDR3 amino acids: CASSLAQGKQFF. The DNA of the CDR3 is TGTGCCAGCAGTTTAGCCCAGGGTAAGCAGTTCTTC.

This chain links TRBV7-2 with TRBJ2-3, with D uncertain. The CDR3 length is 14 residues. V was trimmed by 2 bases and J by 4 bases, leaving 10 bases between them. CDR1 is SGHTA and CDR2 is FQGNSA in the germline V gene. CDR3 protein: CASSLYRWADTQYF. The DNA for the CDR3 is TGTGCCAGCAGCTTATATCGGTGGGCAGATACGCAGTATTTT.

This chain links TRBV2 with TRBJ2-3, with 16 bases that match TRBD2. Germline V lookup: CDR1 SNHLY, CDR2 FYNNEI. The J segment lost 5 bases and the V segment lost 10 bases, leaving 12 bases of the junction unmatched. This CDR3 comprises 17 residues. This CDR3 is CATQGLAGGERGDTQYF. The CDR3 nucleotides are TGTGCCACCCAGGGACTAGCGGGAGGGGAGCGAGGAGATACGCAGTATTTT.

This clonotype was seen more than once but under ten times. V is TRBV12-3 or TRBV12-4 and J is TRBJ2-5, with unresolved D. The germline V and J ends were trimmed by 7 bases and 5 bases, with 11 bases remaining between them. This CDR3 has 12 residues. DNA of the CDR3: TGTGCCAGCACCCGTGGCATGGAGACCCAGTACTTC. As protein: CASTRGMETQYF.

The chain recombines TRBV4-1 with TRBJ2-3; D is unclear. The germline gives CDR1 MGHRA, CDR2 YSYEKL. The CDR3 length is 16 residues. Trimming stripped 0 bases from V and 2 bases from J, with 12 bases between. CDR3 bases: TGCGCCAGCAGCCAAGATCGAAACGGACCCACAGATACGCAGTATTTT. This gives the protein CASSQDRNGPTDTQYF.

The rearrangement uses TRBV10-3 and TRBJ2-2; 11 nucleotides match TRBD2. The germline CDR1 and CDR2 sequences are ENHRY and SYGVKD. CDR3 length: 17 residues. With V trimmed by 5 bases and J by 5 bases, 10 bases remained unmatched. The CDR3 protein is CAISITTSGSITGELFF. CDR3 coding DNA: TGTGCCATCAGTATCACAACTAGCGGGAGCATAACCGGGGAGCTGTTTTTT.

The chain joins TRBV11-2 to TRBJ1-3; 7 bases line up with TRBD1. This CDR3 has 14 residues. The V gene end was trimmed by 6 bases and the J gene end by 11 bases; junction bases not matched to a gene: 13. CDR1 and CDR2 from the germline V gene are SGHAT and FQNNGV. In DNA, the CDR3 is TGTGCCAGCAGACCTCCGGGACAGCCGAGTTCCATATATTTT. Its protein product is CASRPPGQPSSIYF.

This chain connects TRBV19 to TRBJ2-1, with D perhaps TRBD1 or TRBD2 (8 bases each). V was trimmed by 6 bases and J by 4 bases, leaving 31 bases between them. The CDR3 is made up of 20 amino acids. Germline V gene lookup returns CDR1 LNHDA and CDR2 SQIVND (reference sequence). In nucleotides, the CDR3 is TGTGCCAGTAGCCTAACAGGGGGACTAGGATCGACGAGGGGTTACAATGAGCAGTTCTTC. Translated: CASSLTGGLGSTRGYNEQFF.

The V call is TRBV20-1, the J call TRBJ2-2, with D possibly TRBD2 on 5 matching bases. The CDR3 totals 13 residues. Trimming shortened V by 6 bases and J by 2 bases, and 10 bases separated the two germline ends. Germline lookup yields CDR1 DFQATT and CDR2 SNEGSKA (reference sequence). CDR3 in amino acids: CSASGINTGELFF. The CDR3, as DNA: TGCAGTGCCTCGGGGATAAACACCGGGGAGCTGTTTTTT.

The chain is built from TRBV20-1 and TRBJ2-5, with D maybe TRBD1 (6 bases). V lost 5 bases, J lost 0 bases, and 10 bases lay in between. The CDR3 covers 13 residues. CDR1 is DFQATT and CDR2 is SNEGSKA in the germline V gene (reference sequence). CDR3 residues: CSAPGQYQETQYF. CDR3 nucleotides: TGCAGTGCTCCGGGACAATACCAAGAGACCCAGTACTTC.

The table lists this clonotype with a few counts. The V and J genes are TRBV3-1 and TRBJ1-4; D is uncertain. The ends were cut back, 0 bases at V and 8 bases at J, with 10 bases in the middle. CDR1 is LGHDT, CDR2 YNNKEL, per germline (reference sequence). This CDR3 has 14 amino acids. CDR3 in DNA: TGTGCCAGCAGCCAAGAGGCAGGAGGGGAAAAACTGTTTTTT. Translation gives CASSQEAGGEKLFF.

This clonotype was found a few times. The V and J genes are TRBV12-3 or TRBV12-4 and TRBJ2-2; D perhaps matches TRBD1 (6 bases). The CDR3 has 17 amino acids. V lost 6 bases and J lost 2, with 19 bases in between. CDR3 DNA: TGTGCCAGCAGCCCACCGACAGGTTCCCCAAACACCGGGGAGCTGTTTTTT. Its translation is CASSPPTGSPNTGELFF.

J is TRBJ2-7 and V is TRBV20-1; a possible D gene is TRBD2 (5 bases). CDR3 length: 13 amino acids. Germline V CDR1 and CDR2: DFQATT, SNEGSKA (reference sequence). The V gene lost 1 base and the J gene lost 4 bases, with 11 bases spanning the gap. The chain's CDR3 is CSARVGAGYEQYF. The CDR3 DNA sequence: TGCAGTGCTAGAGTGGGAGCTGGTTACGAGCAGTACTTC.

The V gene is TRBV7-9, the J gene TRBJ2-5, with D perhaps matching TRBD1 (5 bases). The germline gives CDR1 SEHNR, CDR2 FQNEAQ (reference sequence). The CDR3 totals 16 residues. V was pared by 5 bases and J by 5 bases, with 21 bases between. CDR3 residues: CASSPSRAVKGETQYF. CDR3 sequence (DNA): TGTGCCAGCAGCCCCTCCCGGGCCGTGAAGGGGGAGACCCAGTACTTC. Drawing the rest from reference TRBV7-9 and TRBJ2-5, the complete variable domain is DTGVSQNPRHKITKRGQNVTFRCDPISEHNRLYWYRQTLGQGPEFLTYFQNEAQLEKSRLLSDRFSAERPKGSFSTLEIQRTEQGDSAMYLCASSPSRAVKGETQYFGPGTRLLVL.

The V gene is TRBV10-2, the J gene TRBJ2-4, with a tentative D call TRBD2 (5 bases). Germline loops: CDR1 WSHSY, CDR2 SAAADI. The CDR3 covers 17 residues. Trimming pared 0 bases from V and 4 bases from J, leaving 16 bases between. CDR3 nucleotides: TGCGCCAGCAGTGAGTCAGACTACCTAAGGCTTAAAAACATTCAGTACTTC. This translates into CASSESDYLRLKNIQYF.

The CDR3 nucleotides are TGTGCCAGCAGTGAAACAGGGACCCCCGAAAAACTGTTTTTT. As protein: CASSETGTPEKLFF. The genes are TRBV6-1 and TRBJ1-4; D might be TRBD1 (6 bases). V was trimmed by 2 bases and J by 8 bases, leaving 12 bases between them. The CDR3 covers 14 residues. CDR1 and CDR2 (germline): MNHNS, SASEGT.